This T cell receptor (beta chain) appears in the sequencing data of a study of spatial heterogeneity in lung cancer. Study information: When follow-up PBMC samples existed, they were sequenced (at a median of roughly 2 years after resection).

This clonotype was observed at least ten times. The antigen is undetermined. Study results and limitations: Blood showed ubiquitous tumor TCRs more often at resection than at routine follow-up.

Time point meaning: blood at routine non-recurrence follow-up after resection. Sequencing covered unsorted whole RNA taken from tumor, nontumor lung or frozen PBMC. The length of the CDR3 is 14 residues. With 4 bases removed from V and 7 bases from J, the gap between germline ends came to 15 bases. Germline V CDR1 and CDR2: SGDLS, YYNGEE. In the library, each TCR cDNA molecule bore its own unique molecular identifier. TCRdb called the 5' RACE reads again in MiXCR, with one record for every CDR3 protein. The data contain roughly 30,000 distinct CDR3 sequences, 8.5% to 12% of them singletons. The chain has TRBV9 and TRBJ1-5; D remains unclear. The input for sequencing was PBMCs, taken at follow-up. The clonotype was recovered from a female donor with early-stage non-small cell lung cancer. CDR3 protein: CASSKGGRNQPQHF. The CDR3 nucleotides read TGTGCCAGCAGCAAGGGTGGGAGGAACCAGCCCCAGCATTTT.